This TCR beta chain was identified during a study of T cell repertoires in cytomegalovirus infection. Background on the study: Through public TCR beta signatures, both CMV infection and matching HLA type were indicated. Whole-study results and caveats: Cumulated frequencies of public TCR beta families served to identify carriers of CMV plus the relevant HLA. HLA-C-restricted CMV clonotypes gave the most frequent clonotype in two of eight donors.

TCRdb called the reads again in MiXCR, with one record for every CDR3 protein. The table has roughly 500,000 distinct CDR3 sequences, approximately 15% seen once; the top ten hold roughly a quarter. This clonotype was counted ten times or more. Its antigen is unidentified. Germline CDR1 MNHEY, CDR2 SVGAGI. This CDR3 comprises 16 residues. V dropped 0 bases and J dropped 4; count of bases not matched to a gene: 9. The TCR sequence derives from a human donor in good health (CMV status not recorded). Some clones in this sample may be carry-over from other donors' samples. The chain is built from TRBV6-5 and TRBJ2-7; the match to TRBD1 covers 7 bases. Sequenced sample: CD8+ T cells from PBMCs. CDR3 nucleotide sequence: TGTGCCAGCAGTTACTCGAGAGGGGGCCTTCAATACGAGCAGTACTTC. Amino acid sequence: CASSYSRGGLQYEQYF.